This T cell receptor beta chain stems from a study of blood T cell repertoires in COVID-19. Looking at the study overall: PBMCs, B-cell-depleted T cells, or T cells provided the cDNA or gDNA that made up the material.

This clone showed up just a few times. Authors' analysis steps: Amplification of reference gene primers provided the estimated nucleated cell counts. Produced via immunoSEQ multiplex PCR; TCRdb's table is partial and in-frame only. V and J calls and clone size follow that table, whereas D and trimming were derived from the DNA. Altogether 130,000 or so clones are present, about 88% being singletons, with the ten largest covering approximately 2.5%. Per the germline V gene, CDR1 is SGHTA and CDR2 is FQGTGA. Trimming took off 4 bases at V and 2 bases at J, with 18 bases between the two ends. CDR3 length: 16 amino acids.

The J gene is TRBJ2-7, the V gene TRBV7-3, with D possibly matching TRBD1 (6 bases). The clonotype was recovered from a human donor with COVID-19, enrolled during active disease. The donor label of this sample is uncertain. Source material: peripheral blood. For the CDR3, the DNA is TGTGCCAGCAGCTCCCTCCCCGACAGGCCAACCTACGAGCAGTACTTC. Its translation is CASSSLPDRPTYEQYF.